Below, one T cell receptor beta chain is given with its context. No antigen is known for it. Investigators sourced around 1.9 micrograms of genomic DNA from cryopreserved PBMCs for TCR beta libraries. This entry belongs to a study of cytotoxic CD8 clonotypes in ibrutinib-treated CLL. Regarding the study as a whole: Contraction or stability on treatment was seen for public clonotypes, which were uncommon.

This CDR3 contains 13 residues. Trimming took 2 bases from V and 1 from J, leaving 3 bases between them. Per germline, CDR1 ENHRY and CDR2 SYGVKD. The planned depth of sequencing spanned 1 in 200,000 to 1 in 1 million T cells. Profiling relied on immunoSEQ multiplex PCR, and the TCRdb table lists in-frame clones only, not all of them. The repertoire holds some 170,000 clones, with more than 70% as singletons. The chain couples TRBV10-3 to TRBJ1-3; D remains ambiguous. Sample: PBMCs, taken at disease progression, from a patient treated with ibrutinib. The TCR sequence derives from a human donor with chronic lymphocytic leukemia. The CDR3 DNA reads TGTGCCATCAGTGAGGTTTCTGGAAACACCATATATTTT. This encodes CAISEVSGNTIYF.